This entry lists 8 T cell receptor beta chains sequenced from one sample in a study of Graves' ophthalmopathy and Graves' hyperthyroidism. Investigators amplified TCR beta CDR3 regions from RNA transcripts. The authors performed first-round RT-PCR with HTBI primers and then a second-round multiplex PCR. TCRdb ran MiXCR on the multiplex PCR reads and lists one entry per CDR3 protein. The sample records around 660,000 distinct CDR3 sequences, about 41% being singletons. Sequencing was done on a sample of peripheral blood. These receptors were obtained from an adult man with Graves' ophthalmopathy.

This clonotype was seen many times. The chain uses TRBV5-1 and TRBJ1-1; D is unresolved. Trimming stripped 0 bases from V and 5 bases from J, with 11 bases between. The germline V gene has CDR1 SGHRS and CDR2 YFSETQ. The CDR3 has 14 amino acids. The CDR3 region has the DNA TGCGCCAGCAGCTTGGATGGACGCGGGACTGAAGCTTTCTTT. Translated: CASSLDGRGTEAFF. The whole variable domain, remainder taken from reference TRBV5-1 and TRBJ1-1, is KAGVTQTPRYLIKTRGQQVTLSCSPISGHRSVSWYQQTPGQGLQFLFEYFSETQRNKGNFPGRFSGRQFSNSRSEMNVSTLELGDSALYLCASSLDGRGTEAFFGQGTRLTVV.

The J gene is TRBJ2-2, the V gene TRBV7-9; TRBD2 matches at 8 bases. The CDR3 has 16 amino acids. Germline trimming cut 5 bases from V and 6 bases from J; bases unmatched to any gene: 11. Germline CDR1 SEHNR, CDR2 FQNEAQ (reference sequence). The CDR3 DNA reads TGTGCCAGCAGCCGAACTCCAGCGGGAGTCTCCGGGGAGCTGTTTTTT. Residues: CASSRTPAGVSGELFF.

The CDR3 sequence is CSARLAGDTGDEKLFF. The CDR3 region has the DNA TGCAGTGCTAGACTAGCGGGGGACACCGGGGATGAAAAACTGTTTTTT. The chain combines TRBV20-1 with TRBJ1-4; D might be TRBD1 (6 bases). V was pared by 2 bases and J by 6 bases, with 19 bases between. The CDR3 runs to 16 residues. Germline CDR1 DFQATT, CDR2 SNEGSKA (reference sequence).

This rearrangement joins TRBV5-1 to TRBJ2-2; 8 bases fit TRBD2. The CDR3 spans 15 residues. The V and J ends lost 4 bases and 2 bases, in that order; junction bases with no gene match: 4. The germline V gene encodes CDR1 SGHRS and CDR2 YFSETQ. The CDR3 DNA reads TGCGCCAGCAGCGCTACTAGCGGAAACACCGGGGAGCTGTTTTTT. Its translation is CASSATSGNTGELFF.

There are many counts of this clonotype. V and J are TRBV7-2 and TRBJ1-2; weak D call: TRBD1 (5 bases). Trimming took 0 bases from V and 3 from J, leaving 8 bases between them. Germline CDR1 SGHTA, CDR2 FQGNSA. The CDR3 loop spans 14 amino acids. The CDR3 nucleotides read TGTGCCAGCAGCTTAGCGGGGGAGTACTATGGCTACACCTTC. Amino acid sequence: CASSLAGEYYGYTF.

This clonotype was picked up many times. The chain joins TRBV19 to TRBJ1-6; 8 bases align to TRBD1. The V segment lost 6 bases and the J segment 5 bases; nucleotides outside the gene matches: 6. The germline CDR1 and CDR2 sequences are LNHDA and SQIVND (reference sequence). The CDR3 sequence is 15 residues long. CDR3 sequence (DNA): TGTGCCAGTAGACCTGACAGGGGCAATAATTCACCCCTCCACTTT. It specifies CASRPDRGNNSPLHF.

The rearrangement uses TRBV10-3 and TRBJ1-2, with TRBD1 matching over 11 bases. The trim removed 4 bases at V and 7 bases at J, leaving 5 bases unmatched. The length of the CDR3 is 14 residues. CDR1 is ENHRY and CDR2 is SYGVKD in the germline V gene. As DNA, the CDR3 is TGTGCCATCAGTGTAGGACAGGGGGCGCGTGGCTACACCTTC. Protein product: CAISVGQGARGYTF.

The V call is TRBV4-2, the J call TRBJ1-1; D unresolved. This CDR3 has 11 residues. The V gene's germline CDR1 is LGHNA and CDR2 YNFKEQ. The ends were cut back, 2 bases at V and 7 bases at J, with 5 bases in the middle. In DNA, the CDR3 is TGTGCCAGCAGCCAATGGGATGAAGCTTTCTTT. Translating it yields CASSQWDEAFF.